This T cell receptor beta chain was profiled in a study of T cell repertoires in cytomegalovirus infection. Turning to the study itself: Carrying CMV and the relevant HLA type showed in public TCR beta signatures. General study results and limits: Public TCR beta family frequency separated CMV-and-HLA carriers, including in an independent cohort.

Germline V gene sequence: CDR1 SGHTA, CDR2 FQGNSA. V lost 2 bases and J 3 bases, leaving 8 bases between the germline ends. CDR3 size: 13 residues. This clonotype has only a few counts. As yet, its antigen is unknown. TCRdb analysed the reads with MiXCR anew, one entry per CDR3 protein. This sample has around 500,000 distinct CDR3 sequences, with 40% to 50% found just once. The sequencing used cultured PBMCs, collected from culture after CMV antigen stimulation. This rearrangement joins TRBV7-2 to TRBJ2-7, with a possible D match to TRBD2 (6 bases). The TCR originated in a human donor in good health (CMV status not recorded). Some clones in this sample may be carry-over from other donors' samples. The CDR3 DNA sequence: TGTGCCAGCAGCTTAAGGAGGGACTACGAGCAGTACTTC. Encoded protein: CASSLRRDYEQYF.